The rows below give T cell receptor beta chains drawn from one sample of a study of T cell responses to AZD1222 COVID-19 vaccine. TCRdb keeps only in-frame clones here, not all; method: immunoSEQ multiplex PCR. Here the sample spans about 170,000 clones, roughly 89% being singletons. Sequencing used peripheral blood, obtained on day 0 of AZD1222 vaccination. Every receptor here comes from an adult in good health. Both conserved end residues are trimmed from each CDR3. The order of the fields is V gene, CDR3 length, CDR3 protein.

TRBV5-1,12,ASSLQGARYEQY
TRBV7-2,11,ASSQTGVTEAF
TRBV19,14,ASSSRGQASNQPQH
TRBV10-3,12,AISEGGFTYEQY
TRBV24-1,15,ATALSQNRGTEYGYT
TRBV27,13,ASSSLAGVRETQY
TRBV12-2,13,ASRLGPRGTYEQY
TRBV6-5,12,ASRSDSRFGEQY
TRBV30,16,AWSVGLLSFNSNQPQH
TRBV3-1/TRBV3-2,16,ASSPSAGKGWVNTEAF
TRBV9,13,ASSVGGASGGEQF
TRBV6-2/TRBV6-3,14,ASSYFRLAGDETQY
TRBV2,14,ASSGRLAGTTDTQY
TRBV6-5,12,ASTQDYSGNTIY
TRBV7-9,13,ASSWDSLNTGELF
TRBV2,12,ASSRDRGTNEQF
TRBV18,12,ASSPPVGRASQY
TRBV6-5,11,ASSNGLVGGYT
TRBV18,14,ASSPRQAGAGDTQY
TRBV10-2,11,ASRGNRESPLH
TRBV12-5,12,ASARQGANTEAF
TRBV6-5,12,ASSTTGFNQPQH
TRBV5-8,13,ASSAPQGTAYEQY